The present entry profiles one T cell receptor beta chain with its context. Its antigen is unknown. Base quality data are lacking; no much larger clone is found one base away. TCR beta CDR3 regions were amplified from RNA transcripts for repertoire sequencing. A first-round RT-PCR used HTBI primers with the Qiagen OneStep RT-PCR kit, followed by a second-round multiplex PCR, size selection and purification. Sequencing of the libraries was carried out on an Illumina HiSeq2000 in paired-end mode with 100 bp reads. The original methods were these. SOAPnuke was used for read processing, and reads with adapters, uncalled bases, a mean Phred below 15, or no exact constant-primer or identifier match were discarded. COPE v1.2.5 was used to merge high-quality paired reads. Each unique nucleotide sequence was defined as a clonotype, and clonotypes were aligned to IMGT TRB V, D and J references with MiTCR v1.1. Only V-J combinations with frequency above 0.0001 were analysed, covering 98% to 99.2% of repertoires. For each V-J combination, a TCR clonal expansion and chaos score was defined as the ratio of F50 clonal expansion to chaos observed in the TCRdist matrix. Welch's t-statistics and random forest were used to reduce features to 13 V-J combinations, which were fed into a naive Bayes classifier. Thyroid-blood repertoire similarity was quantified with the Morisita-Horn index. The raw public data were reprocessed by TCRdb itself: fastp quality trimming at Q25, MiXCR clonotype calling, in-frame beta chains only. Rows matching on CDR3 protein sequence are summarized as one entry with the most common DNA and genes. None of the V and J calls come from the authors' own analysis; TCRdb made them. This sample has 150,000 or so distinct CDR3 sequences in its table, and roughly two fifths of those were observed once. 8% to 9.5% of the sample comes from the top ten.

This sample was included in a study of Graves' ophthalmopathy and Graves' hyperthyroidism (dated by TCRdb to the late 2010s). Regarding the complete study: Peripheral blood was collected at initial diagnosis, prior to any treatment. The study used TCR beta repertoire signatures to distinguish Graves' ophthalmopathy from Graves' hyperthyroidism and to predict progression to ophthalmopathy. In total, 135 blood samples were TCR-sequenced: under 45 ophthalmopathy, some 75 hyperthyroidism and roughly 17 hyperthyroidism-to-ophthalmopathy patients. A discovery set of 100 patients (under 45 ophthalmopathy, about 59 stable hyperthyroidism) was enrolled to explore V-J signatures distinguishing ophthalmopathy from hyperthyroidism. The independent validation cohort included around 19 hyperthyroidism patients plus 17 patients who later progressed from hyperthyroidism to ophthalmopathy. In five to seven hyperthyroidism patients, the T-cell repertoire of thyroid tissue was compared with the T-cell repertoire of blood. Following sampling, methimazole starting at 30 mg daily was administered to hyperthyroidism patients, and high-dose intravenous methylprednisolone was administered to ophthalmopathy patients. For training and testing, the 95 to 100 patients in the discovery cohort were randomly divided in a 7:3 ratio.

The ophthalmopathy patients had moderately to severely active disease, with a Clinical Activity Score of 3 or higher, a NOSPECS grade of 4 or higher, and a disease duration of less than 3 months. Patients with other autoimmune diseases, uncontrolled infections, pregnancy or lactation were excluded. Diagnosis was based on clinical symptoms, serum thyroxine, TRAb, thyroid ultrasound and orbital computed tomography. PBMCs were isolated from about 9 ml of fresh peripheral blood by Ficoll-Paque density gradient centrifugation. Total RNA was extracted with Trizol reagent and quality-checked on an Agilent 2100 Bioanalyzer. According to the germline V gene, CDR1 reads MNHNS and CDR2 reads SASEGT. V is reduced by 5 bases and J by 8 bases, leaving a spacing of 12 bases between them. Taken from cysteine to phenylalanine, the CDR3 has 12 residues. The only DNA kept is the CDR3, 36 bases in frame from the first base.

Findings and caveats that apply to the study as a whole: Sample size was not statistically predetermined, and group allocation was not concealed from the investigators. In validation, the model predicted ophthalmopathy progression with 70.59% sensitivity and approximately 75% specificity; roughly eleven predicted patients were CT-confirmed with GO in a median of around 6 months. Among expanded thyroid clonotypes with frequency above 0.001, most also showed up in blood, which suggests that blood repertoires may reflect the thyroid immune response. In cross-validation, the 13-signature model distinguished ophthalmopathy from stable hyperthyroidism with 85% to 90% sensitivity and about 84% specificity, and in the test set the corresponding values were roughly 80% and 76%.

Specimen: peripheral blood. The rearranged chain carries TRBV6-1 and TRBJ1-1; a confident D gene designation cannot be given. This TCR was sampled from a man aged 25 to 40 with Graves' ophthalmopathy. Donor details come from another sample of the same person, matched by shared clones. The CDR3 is CASSPRLTEAFF. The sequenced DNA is TGTGCCAGCAGTCCTCGTTTGACAGAAGCTTTCTTT.